This TCR beta chain was sequenced for a study of regulatory T cells. Primers: 52 TRBV forward and 13 TRBJ reverse. This table comes from immunoSEQ multiplex PCR, and its TCRdb copy is limited to in-frame clones, with some not included. The sample has 20,000 to 25,000 clones, about 88% seen once. Study-wide points: Hydrophobic residues at CDR3 positions 6 and 7 were enriched in conventional CD4+ T cells of CD3G-deficient patients. Skewed V and J usage and few unique V-J pairs marked patient repertoires, most in Tregs.

Patients aged 2 to 39 years had fewer naive and more memory CD4+ and CD8+ T cells. CD4+ cells were sorted into CD25-high CD127-low regulatory cells and CD25-low CD127-high conventional cells. For this clone: Its antigen is unidentified.

The clonotype was recovered from a child younger than 18 with CD3G deficiency. Sample: conventional CD4+ T cells sorted from blood.

CDR3 in amino acids: CASSYGQGRQYF. Here the CDR3 DNA reads TGCGCCAGCAGCTACGGACAGGGACGGCAGTACTTC. The gene calls are TRBV5-1 and TRBJ2-7; TRBD1 aligns across 8 bases. The CDR3 has 12 amino acids. The germline CDR1 and CDR2 sequences are SGHRS and YFSETQ. V trimming: 3 bases; J trimming: 9 bases; junction bases outside the gene matches: 5.